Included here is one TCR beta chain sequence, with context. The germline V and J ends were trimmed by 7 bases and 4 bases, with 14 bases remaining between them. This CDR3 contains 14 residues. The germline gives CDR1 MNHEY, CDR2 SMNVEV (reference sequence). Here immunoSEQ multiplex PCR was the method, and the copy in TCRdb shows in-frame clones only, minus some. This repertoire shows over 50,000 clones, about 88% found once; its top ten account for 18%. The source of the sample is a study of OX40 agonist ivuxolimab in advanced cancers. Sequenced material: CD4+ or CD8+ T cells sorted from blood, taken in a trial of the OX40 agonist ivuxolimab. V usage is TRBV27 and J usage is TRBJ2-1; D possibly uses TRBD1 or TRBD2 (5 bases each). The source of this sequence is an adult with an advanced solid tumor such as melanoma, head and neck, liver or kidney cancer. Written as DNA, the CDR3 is TGTGCCAGCAAAGCCGGGACCTTGTACAATGAGCAGTTCTTC. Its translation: CASKAGTLYNEQFF.